This is a list of T cell receptor beta chains from one sample in a study of blood T cells in healthy people across ages. MiXCR, run by TCRdb on the 5' RACE reads, gives a single entry per CDR3 protein. This sample has fewer than 2,000,000 distinct CDR3 sequences, with roughly 32% found just once. What was sequenced was blood. These TCRs come from a woman aged 30 to 39 in good health. Both conserved end residues are part of each CDR3. A D gene is named only where the DNA matches it firmly. Clone size is given for some rows only: seen once, a few or many times, or a class if the clone is expanded.

j_gene,v_gene,abundance,d_gene,CDR3nt,CDR3aa
TRBJ1-1,TRBV20-1,.,.,TGCAGTGCTAGCAGGCCCCGGGACGCTGAAGCTTTCTTT,CSASRPRDAEAFF
TRBJ2-3,TRBV15,few,.,TGTGCCACCAGCAGAGAGTCGGGGGCTCGGGGCACAGATACGCAGTATTTT,CATSRESGARGTDTQYF
TRBJ1-5,TRBV4-1,few,TRBD1,TGCGTCAGCAGCCACACCGGGACAGGAGGCAATCAGCCCCAGCATTTT,CVSSHTGTGGNQPQHF
TRBJ1-1,TRBV6-5,.,TRBD1,TGTGCCAGCAGTTCCCGGGACAGGGGAACTGAAGCTTTCTTT,CASSSRDRGTEAFF
TRBJ1-2,TRBV14,.,.,TGTGCCAGCAGCCAAACTGGAGGTTCATATGGCTACACCTTC,CASSQTGGSYGYTF
TRBJ2-3,TRBV7-2,.,.,TGTGCCAGCAGGGGGAGCGGAGGCACAGATACGCAGTATTTT,CASRGSGGTDTQYF
TRBJ2-7,TRBV7-9,.,.,TGTGCCAGCAGCTCCCCACTAGGGCCCGAGCAGTACTTC,CASSSPLGPEQYF
TRBJ2-5,TRBV12-3/TRBV12-4,few,.,TGTGCCAGCAGTCGCTGGGTCCAAGAGACCCAGTACTTC,CASSRWVQETQYF
TRBJ2-1,TRBV6-1,.,.,TGTGCCAGCAGTGAACCGGCAGGGATGGACTACAATGAGCAGTTCTTC,CASSEPAGMDYNEQFF
TRBJ2-5,TRBV7-9,many,.,TGTGCCAGCAGCCCCGGACTCTCCATCCCAGAGACCCAGTACTTC,CASSPGLSIPETQYF
TRBJ2-3,TRBV20-1,.,.,TGCAGTGCTCGCACGGGCGGGCTACACACAGATACGCAGTATTTT,CSARTGGLHTDTQYF
TRBJ2-1,TRBV20-1,.,.,TGCAGTGCTGAGCGAACTACAGGGAATGAGCAGTTCTTC,CSAERTTGNEQFF
TRBJ2-1,TRBV10-3,.,.,TGTGCCATCAGTGTAGTCCAGGACAATGAGCAGTTCTTC,CAISVVQDNEQFF
TRBJ1-2,TRBV7-9,.,.,TGTGCCAGCACCCCTGTGGGGGGCTCTGGCTACACCTTC,CASTPVGGSGYTF
TRBJ2-3,TRBV7-9,.,.,TGTGCCAGCGGTCCGGACTCAAATACGCAGTATTTT,CASGPDSNTQYF
TRBJ2-1,TRBV5-1,once,.,TGCGTCAGCAGCTCCGCTATAGGACTGACAAACAATGAGCAGTTCTTC,CVSSSAIGLTNNEQFF
TRBJ2-7,TRBV14,once,.,TGTGCCAGCAGCCAGCAAGGGACCGGCGAGCAGTACTTC,CASSQQGTGEQYF
TRBJ2-1,TRBV6-4,.,TRBD2,TGTGCCAGCAGTGACCTAGCGGGGGAGTACAATGAGCAGTTCTTC,CASSDLAGEYNEQFF
TRBJ2-7,TRBV4-1,.,TRBD2,TGCGCCAGCAGCCAAGTTGGGTCGGCAGGGAGGGTCTTC,CASSQVGSAGRVF
TRBJ1-2,TRBV3-1,.,TRBD1,TGTGCCAGCACCGAACGCCAGGGGGCGGGGGGCTACACCTTC,CASTERQGAGGYTF
TRBJ1-1,TRBV30,.,.,TGTGCCTGGAGTCGTACGGCGGCTGAAGCTTTCTTT,CAWSRTAAEAFF
TRBJ2-7,TRBV6-2/TRBV6-3,.,TRBD2,TGTGCCAGTGCCCCCGCGGCTAGCGGGTGGTACGAGCAGTACTTC,CASAPAASGWYEQYF
TRBJ2-1,TRBV15,.,.,TGTGCCACCAGCCGAGGGAGGGGGACAGACTACAATGAGCAGTTCTTC,CATSRGRGTDYNEQFF
TRBJ2-7,TRBV29-1,many,.,TGCAGCGTTGCCCAGGGGTCGTACGAGCAGTACTTC,CSVAQGSYEQYF
TRBJ2-1,TRBV7-6,many,TRBD1,TGTGCCAGCAGCTCCACAGGGGGCTCGTCCTACAATGAGCAGTTCTTC,CASSSTGGSSYNEQFF
TRBJ1-1,TRBV29-1,.,.,TGCAGCGTTGAAGGTTGGGGTGGCACTGAAGCTTTCTTT,CSVEGWGGTEAFF
TRBJ2-7,TRBV5-6,few,.,TGTGCCAGCAGCTTCGGACCTGTAAACCCCTACGAGCAGTACTTC,CASSFGPVNPYEQYF
TRBJ2-1,TRBV19,.,.,TGTGCCAGTAGTGGGGGAAGGACAAGGAGCTCCTACAATGAGCAGTTCTTC,CASSGGRTRSSYNEQFF
TRBJ2-1,TRBV4-1,few,TRBD2,TGCGCCAGCAGCCAGGGACCATCGGGAGGGCTGGACGAGCAGTTCTTC,CASSQGPSGGLDEQFF
TRBJ1-1,TRBV12-3/TRBV12-4,.,.,TGTGCCAGCAGTCGGACGGGGGGCATGAACACTGAAGCTTTCTTT,CASSRTGGMNTEAFF
TRBJ2-1,TRBV20-1,few,TRBD2,TGCGGTGCTAGAGATGGTAGCGGGGGTACTGAGCAGTTCTTC,CGARDGSGGTEQFF
TRBJ1-6,TRBV6-6,.,.,TGTGCCAGCAGTTACTTAGCGCCAGGTGGATTCGGGACACCCCTCCACTTT,CASSYLAPGGFGTPLHF
TRBJ2-1,TRBV2,.,.,TGTGCCAGCAGTGAAGCGTGGGGGACTCAAGAGCATGAGCAGTTCTTC,CASSEAWGTQEHEQFF
TRBJ2-3,TRBV20-1,.,.,TGCAGTGCTAGAGTATTCCAGACCCCCCCAGATACGCAGTATTTT,CSARVFQTPPDTQYF
TRBJ1-1,TRBV7-2,.,TRBD1,TGTGCCAGCAGCGCGGACAGGGGGCGGACTGAAGCTTTCTTT,CASSADRGRTEAFF
TRBJ1-1,TRBV25-1,once,.,TGTGCCAGCAGTGACCCGGAGGATTCGAACACTGAAGCTTTCTTT,CASSDPEDSNTEAFF
TRBJ2-6,TRBV9,many,.,TGTGCCAGCAGCGCAAGGAGCTCTGGGGCCAACGTCCTGACTTTC,CASSARSSGANVLTF